This T cell receptor (beta chain) emerged from a study of T-cell memory formation after mild COVID-19. The wider study: TCR clustering was largely donor specific.

Details on this clonotype: Its antigen remains unknown.

Trimming pared 5 bases from V and 1 base from J, leaving 10 bases between. The V gene's germline CDR1 is SGHTA and CDR2 FQGNSA. The CDR3 extends over 14 amino acids. General observations from the study: Memory sampled before infection contained some responding clones, suggesting cross-reactive memory joined. Day 15 to 85 contractors were CD4/CD8 balanced; later expanders leaned CD4+.

TCRdb itself ran the 5' RACE reads through MiXCR, one entry per CDR3 protein. The profile shows more than 350,000 distinct CDR3 sequences, roughly 15% of them singletons. The chain carries TRBV7-2 and TRBJ2-3; D is unresolved. The sample consisted of PBMCs or a T cell subset sorted from them (not recorded which). This clonotype was sampled from a man younger than 30 who had mild COVID-19 (a few samples of this study predate the infection). Cell type and time point are not known. The CDR3: CASSQSRGTDTQYF. The DNA of the CDR3 is TGTGCCAGCAGCCAATCGCGTGGCACAGATACGCAGTATTTT.